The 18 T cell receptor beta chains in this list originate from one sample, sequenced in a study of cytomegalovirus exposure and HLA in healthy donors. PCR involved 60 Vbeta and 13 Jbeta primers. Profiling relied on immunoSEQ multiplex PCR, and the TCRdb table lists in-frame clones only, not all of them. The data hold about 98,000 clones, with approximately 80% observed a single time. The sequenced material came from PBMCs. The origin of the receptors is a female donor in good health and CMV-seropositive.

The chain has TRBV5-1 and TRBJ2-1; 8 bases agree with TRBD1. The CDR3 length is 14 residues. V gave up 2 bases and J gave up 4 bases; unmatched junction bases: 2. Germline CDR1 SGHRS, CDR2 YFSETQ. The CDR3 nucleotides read TGCGCCAGCAGCTTACAGGGGGGATACAATGAGCAGTTCTTC. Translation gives CASSLQGGYNEQFF.

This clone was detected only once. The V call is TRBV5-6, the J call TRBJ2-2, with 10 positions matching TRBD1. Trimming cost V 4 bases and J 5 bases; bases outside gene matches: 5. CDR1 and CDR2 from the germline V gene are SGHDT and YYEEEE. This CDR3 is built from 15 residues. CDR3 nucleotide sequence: TGTGCCAGCAGCCCTCGGACAGGGGGGACCGGGGAGCTGTTTTTT. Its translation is CASSPRTGGTGELFF.

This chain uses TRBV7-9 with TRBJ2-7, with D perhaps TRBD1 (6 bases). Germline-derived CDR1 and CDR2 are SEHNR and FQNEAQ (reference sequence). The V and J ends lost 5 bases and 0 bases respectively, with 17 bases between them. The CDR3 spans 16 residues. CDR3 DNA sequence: TGTGCCAGCAGCGCTCTATCCGGGACAAGCTCCTACGAGCAGTACTTC. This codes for CASSALSGTSSYEQYF. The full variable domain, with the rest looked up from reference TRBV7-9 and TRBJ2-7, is DTGVSQNPRHKITKRGQNVTFRCDPISEHNRLYWYRQTLGQGPEFLTYFQNEAQLEKSRLLSDRFSAERPKGSFSTLEIQRTEQGDSAMYLCASSALSGTSSYEQYFGPGTRLTVT.

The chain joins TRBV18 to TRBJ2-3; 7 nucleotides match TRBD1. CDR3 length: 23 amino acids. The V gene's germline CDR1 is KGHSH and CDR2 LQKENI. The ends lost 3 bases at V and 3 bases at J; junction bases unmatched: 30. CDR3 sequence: CASSPRCLWTGKGIVVRTDTQYF. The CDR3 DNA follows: TGTGCCAGCTCACCGAGGTGCCTTTGGACAGGTAAAGGGATAGTCGTCCGGACAGATACGCAGTATTTT.

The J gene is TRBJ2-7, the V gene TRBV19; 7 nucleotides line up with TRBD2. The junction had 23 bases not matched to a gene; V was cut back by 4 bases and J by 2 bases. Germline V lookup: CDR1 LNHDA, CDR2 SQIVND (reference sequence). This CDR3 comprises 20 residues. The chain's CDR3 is CASSKIPGREGSGGTYEQYF. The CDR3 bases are TGTGCCAGTAGTAAAATCCCCGGCAGGGAAGGTTCGGGGGGAACCTACGAGCAGTACTTC.

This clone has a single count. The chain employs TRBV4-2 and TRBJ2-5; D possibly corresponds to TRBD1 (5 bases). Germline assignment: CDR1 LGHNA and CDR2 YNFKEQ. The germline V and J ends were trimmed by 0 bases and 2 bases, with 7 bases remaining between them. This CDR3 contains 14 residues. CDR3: CASSQDDSQETQYF. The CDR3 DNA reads TGTGCCAGCAGCCAAGATGACAGTCAAGAGACCCAGTACTTC.

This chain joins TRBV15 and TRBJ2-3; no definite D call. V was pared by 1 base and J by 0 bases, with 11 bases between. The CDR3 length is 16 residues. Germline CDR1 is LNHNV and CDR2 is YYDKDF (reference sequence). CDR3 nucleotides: TGTGCCACCAGCAGAGTCCCGACAAGTAGCACAGATACGCAGTATTTT. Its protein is CATSRVPTSSTDTQYF.

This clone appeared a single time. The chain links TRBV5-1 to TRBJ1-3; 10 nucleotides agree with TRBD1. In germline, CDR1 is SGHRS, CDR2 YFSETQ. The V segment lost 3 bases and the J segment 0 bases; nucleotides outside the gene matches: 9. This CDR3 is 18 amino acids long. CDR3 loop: CASSSGTGVVGSGNTIYF. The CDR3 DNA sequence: TGCGCCAGCAGCTCCGGGACAGGGGTAGTGGGCTCTGGAAACACCATATATTTT.

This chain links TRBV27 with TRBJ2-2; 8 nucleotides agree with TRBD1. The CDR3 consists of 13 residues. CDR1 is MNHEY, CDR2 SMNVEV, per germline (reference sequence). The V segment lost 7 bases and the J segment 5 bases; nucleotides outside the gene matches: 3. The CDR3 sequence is CASNNRGTGELFF. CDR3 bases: TGTGCCAGCAATAACAGGGGGACCGGGGAGCTGTTTTTT.

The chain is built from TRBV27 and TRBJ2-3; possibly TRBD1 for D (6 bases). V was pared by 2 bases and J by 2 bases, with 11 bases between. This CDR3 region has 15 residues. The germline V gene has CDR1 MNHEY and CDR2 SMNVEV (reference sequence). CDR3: CASSLKGELTDTQYF. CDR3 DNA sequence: TGTGCCAGCAGTTTAAAGGGGGAGCTCACAGATACGCAGTATTTT.

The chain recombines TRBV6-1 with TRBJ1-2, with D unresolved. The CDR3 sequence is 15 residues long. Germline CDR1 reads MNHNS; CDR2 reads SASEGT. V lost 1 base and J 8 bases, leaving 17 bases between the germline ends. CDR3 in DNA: TGTGCCAGCAGTGAAGAATGGCTGGATTTACAGGGCTACACCTTC. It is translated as CASSEEWLDLQGYTF.

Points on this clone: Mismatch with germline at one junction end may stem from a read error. CDR3 nucleotides: TGCGCCAGCTGCCAAGCGCCGGGACAGGGGTTCAGCTATGGCTACACCTTC. Protein product: CASCQAPGQGFSYGYTF. The chain joins TRBV4-1 to TRBJ1-2, with 10 bases that match TRBD1. This CDR3 spans 17 amino acids. Germline lookup yields CDR1 MGHRA and CDR2 YSYEKL.

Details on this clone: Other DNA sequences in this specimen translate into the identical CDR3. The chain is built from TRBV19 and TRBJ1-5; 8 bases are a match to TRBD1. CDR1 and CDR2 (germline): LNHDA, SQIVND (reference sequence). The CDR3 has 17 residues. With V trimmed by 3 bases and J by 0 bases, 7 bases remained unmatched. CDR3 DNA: TGTGCCAGTAGTATCCGACAGGGGCTGGGTAGCAATCAGCCCCAGCATTTT. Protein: CASSIRQGLGSNQPQHF. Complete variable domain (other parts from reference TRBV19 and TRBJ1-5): DGGITQSPKYLFRKEGQNVTLSCEQNLNHDAMYWYRQDPGQGLRLIYYSQIVNDFQKGDIAEGYSVSREKKESFPLTVTSAQKNPTAFYLCASSIRQGLGSNQPQHFGDGTRLSIL.

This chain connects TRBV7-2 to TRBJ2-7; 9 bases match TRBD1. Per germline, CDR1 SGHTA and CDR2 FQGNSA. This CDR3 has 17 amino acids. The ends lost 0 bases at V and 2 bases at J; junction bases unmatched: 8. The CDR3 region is CASSLARLDRGTYEQYF. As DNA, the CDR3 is TGTGCCAGCAGCTTAGCGAGATTAGACAGGGGGACCTACGAGCAGTACTTC.

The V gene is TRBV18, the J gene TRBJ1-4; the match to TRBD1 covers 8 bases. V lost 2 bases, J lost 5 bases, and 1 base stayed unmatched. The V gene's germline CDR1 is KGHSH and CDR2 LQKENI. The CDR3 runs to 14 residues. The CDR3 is CASSPSGGNEKLFF. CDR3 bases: TGTGCCAGCTCACCATCAGGGGGCAATGAAAAACTGTTTTTT.

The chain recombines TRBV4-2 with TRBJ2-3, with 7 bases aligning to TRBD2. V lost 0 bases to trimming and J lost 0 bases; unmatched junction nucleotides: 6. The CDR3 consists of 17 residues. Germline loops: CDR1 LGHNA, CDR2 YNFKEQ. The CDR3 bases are TGTGCCAGCAGCCAAGATCGCGCGGGGGTTAGCACAGATACGCAGTATTTT. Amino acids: CASSQDRAGVSTDTQYF.

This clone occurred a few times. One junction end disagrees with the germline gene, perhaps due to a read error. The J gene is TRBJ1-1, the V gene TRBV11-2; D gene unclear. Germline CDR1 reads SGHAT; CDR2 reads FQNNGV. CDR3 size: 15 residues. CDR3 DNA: TGTGCCAGCAGCGTAGACGGAGGTATGAACACTGAAGCTTTCTTT. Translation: CASSVDGGMNTEAFF.

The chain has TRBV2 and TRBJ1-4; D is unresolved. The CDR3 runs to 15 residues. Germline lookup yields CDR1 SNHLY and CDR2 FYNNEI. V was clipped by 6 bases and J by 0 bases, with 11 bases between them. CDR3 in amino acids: CASRPNRATNEKLFF. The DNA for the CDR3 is TGTGCCAGCAGGCCCAACCGAGCAACTAATGAAAAACTGTTTTTT.